This TCR beta chain derives from a study of identical twins. The CDR3 is 16 amino acids. With V trimmed by 2 bases and J by 6 bases, 9 bases remained unmatched. CDR1 MGHRA and CDR2 YSYEKL come from the germline V gene. Study-wide results and limits: It was out-of-frame TCR alpha sharing in monozygotic twins that models underestimated. Alpha sequences out of frame and shared by twins had excess low generation probability.

This clonotype appeared a few times. Antigen unknown. Unique molecular identifiers were in the cDNA, with template-switch universal primer binding. TCRdb reprocessed the 5' RACE reads with MiXCR, giving one entry per CDR3 protein. The data show around 1.7 million distinct CDR3 sequences, about 32% seen once. The TCR was taken from a newborn girl in good health. Sequenced material: cord blood. The rearrangement uses TRBV4-1 and TRBJ1-5; TRBD1 agrees at 8 bases. This chain's CDR3 is CASSQYQGAGSQPQHF. CDR3 DNA sequence: TGCGCCAGCAGCCAATACCAGGGGGCTGGTAGTCAGCCCCAGCATTTT.